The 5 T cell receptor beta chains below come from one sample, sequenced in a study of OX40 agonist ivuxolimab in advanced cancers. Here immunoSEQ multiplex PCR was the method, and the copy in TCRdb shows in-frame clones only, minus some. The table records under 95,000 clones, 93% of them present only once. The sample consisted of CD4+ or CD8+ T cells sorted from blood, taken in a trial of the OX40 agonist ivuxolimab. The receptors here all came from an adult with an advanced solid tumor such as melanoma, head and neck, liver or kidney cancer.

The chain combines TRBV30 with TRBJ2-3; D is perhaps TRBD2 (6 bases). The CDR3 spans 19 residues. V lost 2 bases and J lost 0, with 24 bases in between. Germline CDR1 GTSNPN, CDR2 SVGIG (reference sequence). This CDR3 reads CAWSSGTRGEDSSTDTQYF. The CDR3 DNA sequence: TGTGCCTGGAGTTCCGGGACTCGAGGGGAGGATTCTAGCACAGATACGCAGTATTTT.

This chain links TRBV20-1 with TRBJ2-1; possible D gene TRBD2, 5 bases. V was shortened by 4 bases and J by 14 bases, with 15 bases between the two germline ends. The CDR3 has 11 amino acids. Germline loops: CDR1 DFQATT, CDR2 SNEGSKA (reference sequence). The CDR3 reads CSANQDGMEFF. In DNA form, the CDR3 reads TGCAGTGCTAACCAGGACGGGATGGAGTTCTTC.

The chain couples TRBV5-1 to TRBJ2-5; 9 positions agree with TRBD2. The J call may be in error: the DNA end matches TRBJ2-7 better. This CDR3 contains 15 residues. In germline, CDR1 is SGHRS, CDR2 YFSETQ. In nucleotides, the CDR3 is TGCGCCAGCAGCTTGGCACGAGCGGGAGGTAACGAGCAGTACTTC. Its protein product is CASSLARAGGNEQYF.

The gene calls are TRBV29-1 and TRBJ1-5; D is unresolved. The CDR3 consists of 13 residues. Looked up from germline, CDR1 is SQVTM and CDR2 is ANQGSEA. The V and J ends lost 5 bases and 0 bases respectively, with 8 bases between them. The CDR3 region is CSVLGNSNQPQHF. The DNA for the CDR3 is TGCAGCGTTCTTGGTAATAGCAATCAGCCCCAGCATTTT.

The DNA for the CDR3 is TGCGCCAGCAGCCAGTCCCCACCAGGGGGCTCCTACAATGAGCAGTTCTTC. Protein: CASSQSPPGGSYNEQFF. The chain recombines TRBV4-3 with TRBJ2-1, with 7 nucleotides matching TRBD1. CDR1 and CDR2 from the germline V gene are LGHNA and YSLEER. The V segment lost 3 bases and the J segment 0 bases; nucleotides outside the gene matches: 8. The CDR3 length is 17 residues.